The clone carrying this TCR beta chain has ten or more counts. This specimen comes from a study of T-cell reconstitution after alpha-beta-depleted transplantation in children. Trimming cost V 1 base and J 3 bases; bases outside gene matches: 8. The CDR3 extends over 16 amino acids. CDR1 is DFQATT and CDR2 is SNEGSKA in the germline V gene (reference sequence). This sample's TCRbeta library carried unique molecular identifier barcodes. TCRdb re-called the PCR reads with MiXCR, one entry per CDR3 protein. This table has about 610,000 distinct CDR3 sequences, about 11% appearing once. The J gene is TRBJ2-2, the V gene TRBV20-1, with 7 positions matching TRBD2. This receptor was obtained from a human donor who donated a stem cell graft to a child with acute myeloid leukemia. Sample: PBMCs from the stem cell graft donor, taken from the stem cell graft. CDR3 DNA: TGCAGTGCTAGAGTCCAGGGACTATCGGACACCGGGGAGCTGTTTTTT. As protein: CSARVQGLSDTGELFF.